The rows below give T cell receptor beta chains drawn from one sample of a study of T cell responses to AZD1222 COVID-19 vaccine. The method was immunoSEQ multiplex PCR; TCRdb's version includes in-frame clones alone and lacks a portion of them. The top ten hold roughly 9.2% of the sample, which has under 200,000 clones, roughly 93% seen once. The sequencing here drew on peripheral blood, taken on day 0 of AZD1222 vaccination. The origin of the receptors is an adult in good health. The CDR3 runs from the conserved cysteine through the conserved F or W. D genes are given only for firm matches. Expanded clones are given a class, and other clones once, few, many or no size at all.

j_gene	d_gene	v_gene	abundance	CDR3aa	CDR3nt
TRBJ1-4	.	TRBV28	.	CASSTMFWTTATNEKLFF	TGTGCCAGCAGCACCATGTTCTGGACTACTGCAACTAATGAAAAACTGTTTTTT
TRBJ1-2	TRBD1	TRBV27	.	CASSSDRANYGYTF	TGTGCCAGCAGCTCGGACAGGGCTAACTATGGCTACACCTTC
TRBJ1-6	.	TRBV18	.	CASSPAGSSYNSPLHF	TGTGCCAGCTCACCAGCAGGGAGCTCCTATAATTCACCCCTCCACTTT
TRBJ1-5	.	TRBV21-1	.	CASSKVYEGTDNQPQHF	TGTGCCAGCAGCAAAGTATATGAGGGAACGGACAATCAGCCCCAGCATTTT
TRBJ1-5	TRBD1	TRBV19	.	CASSIGQGYWPQHF	TGTGCCAGTAGTATAGGACAGGGGTATTGGCCCCAGCATTTT
TRBJ2-7	.	TRBV5-6	.	CASSSGDYEQYF	TGTGCCAGCAGCTCCGGGGACTACGAGCAGTACTTC
TRBJ2-2	.	TRBV19	.	CASSRDFSGELFF	TGTGCCAGTAGTAGGGACTTCTCCGGGGAGCTGTTTTTT
TRBJ1-1	TRBD1	TRBV3-1/TRBV3-2	.	CASSHRTGYMNTEAFF	TGTGCCAGCAGCCACAGGACAGGGTACATGAACACTGAAGCTTTCTTT
TRBJ1-1	.	TRBV5-1	.	CASSLGPTGLNTEAFF	TGCGCCAGCAGCTTGGGTCCGACAGGCCTGAACACTGAAGCTTTCTTT
TRBJ1-5	TRBD1	TRBV19	.	CASRTTGTGSYSNQPQHF	TGTGCCAGTAGGACAACCGGGACAGGATCATATAGCAATCAGCCCCAGCATTTT
TRBJ2-7	TRBD2	TRBV6-5	once	CASSGLAGDYEQYF	TGTGCCAGCAGCGGACTAGCGGGAGACTACGAGCAGTACTTC
TRBJ1-6	.	TRBV14	.	CASSVTHPGNNSPLHF	TGTGCCAGCAGCGTGACACACCCGGGAAATAATTCACCCCTCCACTTT
TRBJ2-1	.	TRBV2	.	CASLTPDRAYNEQFF	TGTGCCAGCCTAACTCCGGACCGGGCCTACAATGAGCAGTTCTTC
TRBJ1-4	.	TRBV19	.	CASRAGWDEKLFF	TGTGCCAGTAGAGCAGGTTGGGACGAAAAACTGTTTTTT
TRBJ2-1	TRBD2	TRBV19	.	CASSRGASGRYNEQFF	TGTGCCAGTAGTCGAGGGGCTAGCGGGAGATACAATGAGCAGTTCTTC
TRBJ1-6	.	TRBV9	.	CASSPSWGAESPLHF	TGTGCCAGCAGCCCCAGTTGGGGGGCGGAATCACCCCTCCACTTT
TRBJ1-5	.	TRBV19	.	CASREVGPNQPQHF	TGTGCCAGTAGGGAGGTAGGGCCTAATCAGCCCCAGCATTTT
TRBJ2-3	.	TRBV7-3	.	CASSWDQGLSTDTQYF	TGTGCCAGCAGCTGGGATCAGGGGTTGAGTACAGATACGCAGTATTTT
TRBJ2-5	.	TRBV7-8	.	CASSWGLETQYF	TGTGCCAGCAGCTGGGGATTGGAGACCCAGTACTTC
TRBJ1-6	.	TRBV19	.	CASRTTAPNSPLHF	TGTGCCAGTAGAACGACAGCGCCAAATTCACCCCTCCACTTT
TRBJ2-2	.	TRBV9	.	CASSARPGELFF	TGTGCCAGCAGCGCCCGCCCAGGGGAGCTGTTTTTT
TRBJ1-1	TRBD1	TRBV5-5	few	CASWTGAMNTEAFF	TGTGCCAGTTGGACAGGTGCTATGAACACTGAAGCTTTCTTT
TRBJ2-3	TRBD2	TRBV5-6	.	CASSLLTSGRRTDTQYF	TGTGCCAGCAGCTTGTTAACTAGCGGGAGGAGGACAGATACGCAGTATTTT
TRBJ1-3	.	TRBV9	.	CASSVGGGETGNTIYF	TGTGCCAGCAGCGTAGGGGGCGGGGAGACTGGAAACACCATATATTTT
TRBJ2-5	TRBD2	TRBV5-4	.	CASSLSAGRTQYF	TGTGCCAGCAGCTTATCAGCGGGACGGACCCAGTACTTC
TRBJ2-2	.	TRBV24-1	.	CATSDPAWGTGELFF	TGTGCCACCAGTGATCCGGCCTGGGGGACCGGGGAGCTGTTTTTT
TRBJ1-1	.	TRBV27	.	CASSLKRNTEAFF	TGTGCCAGCAGTTTAAAGAGGAACACTGAAGCTTTCTTT
TRBJ2-7	TRBD2	TRBV9	once	CASSVGGSGIYEQYF	TGTGCCAGCAGCGTAGGAGGTAGCGGGATCTACGAGCAGTACTTC